This TCR beta chain came from a study of blood T cell repertoires in COVID-19. About the research overall: T cells, B-cell-depleted T cells, or PBMCs supplied cDNA or gDNA.

The V segment lost 5 bases and the J segment 7 bases; nucleotides outside the gene matches: 8. The CDR3 runs 14 residues. Germline values: CDR1 GTSNPN, CDR2 SVGIG (reference sequence). Profiling relied on immunoSEQ multiplex PCR, and the TCRdb table lists in-frame clones only, not all of them. The data contain about 140,000 clones, 77% of them singletons. This receptor was identified in a woman aged 50 to 60 with active or convalescent COVID-19. Sequenced sample: peripheral blood. The chain employs TRBV30 and TRBJ2-1; 10 positions agree with TRBD2. For the CDR3, the DNA is TGTGCCTGGGGCAGCGGGAGGGCCTGGAATGAGCAGTTCTTC. Encoded protein: CAWGSGRAWNEQFF. Full variable domain (rest looked up from reference TRBV30 and TRBJ2-1): SQTIHQWPATLVQPVGSPLSLECTVEGTSNPNLYWYRQAAGRGLQLLFYSVGIGQISSEVPQNLSASRPQDRQFILSSKKLLLSDSGFYLCAWGSGRAWNEQFFGPGTRLTVL.